The 21 T cell receptor beta chains below all came from one sample that was sequenced in a study of blood T cell repertoires in COVID-19. The data were produced by immunoSEQ multiplex PCR, yet TCRdb's version contains in-frame clones alone and is incomplete. The sample gives some 260,000 clones, 82% of which show up once; 3.1% is in the top ten. Sequenced material: peripheral blood. The receptor set was obtained from a woman aged 18 to 35 with acute or convalescent COVID-19.

This chain joins TRBV9 and TRBJ2-2; tentatively, D is TRBD1 (6 bases). CDR3 length equals 16 residues. Germline assignment: CDR1 SGDLS and CDR2 YYNGEE. Trimming cost V 0 bases and J 4 bases, with 13 bases left between them. CDR3 protein: CASSVGRGKSTGELFF. In nucleotides, the CDR3 is TGTGCCAGCAGCGTAGGCAGGGGCAAAAGCACCGGGGAGCTGTTTTTT.

This clone was observed once. This chain uses TRBV6-2 or TRBV6-3 with TRBJ1-6; TRBD1 agrees at 7 bases. V gave up 3 bases and J gave up 7 bases; unmatched junction bases: 6. Germline-derived CDR1 and CDR2 are MNHEY and SVGEGT. The CDR3 covers 15 residues. In nucleotides, the CDR3 is TGTGCCAGCAGTTATACGGGACAGCGAAATTCACCCCTCCACTTT. Translated, it gives CASSYTGQRNSPLHF.

This clone occurred once. This chain links TRBV7-8 with TRBJ2-7, with D perhaps TRBD1 (6 bases). CDR3 size: 15 residues. CDR1 is SGHVS, CDR2 FQNEAQ, per germline. The ends were cut back, 2 bases at V and 3 bases at J, with 14 bases in the middle. The DNA for the CDR3 is TGTGCCAGCAGCTTAACTAGGACAGCAATCTACGAGCAGTACTTC. This codes for CASSLTRTAIYEQYF.

The chain carries TRBV6-5 and TRBJ2-5, with D tentatively TRBD2 (7 bases). Germline V CDR1 and CDR2: MNHEY, SVGAGI. Between the trimmed V and J ends, which lost 6 bases and 1 base, there was a span of 12 bases. This CDR3 spans 14 amino acids. In DNA, the CDR3 is TGTGCCAGCAGAGCGGGACATCTCCAAGAGACCCAGTACTTC. Residues: CASRAGHLQETQYF.

The chain links TRBV6-5 to TRBJ1-3; D call uncertain. Germline CDR1 reads MNHEY; CDR2 reads SVGAGI. V shed 0 bases and J shed 4 bases, with 10 bases lying between them. The CDR3 contains 15 residues. This chain's CDR3 is CASSYSERRGNTIYF. CDR3 DNA sequence: TGTGCCAGCAGTTACTCGGAACGGAGAGGAAACACCATATATTTT.

This clone was counted only a few times. This chain uses TRBV19 with TRBJ1-6, with 10 bases that match TRBD1. Unmatched junction bases numbered 5, after V lost 3 bases and J lost 6 bases. CDR3 length: 16 residues. Germline V CDR1 and CDR2: LNHDA, SQIVND (reference sequence). CDR3 in amino acids: CASSIGDRGSNSPLHF. Here the CDR3 DNA reads TGTGCCAGTAGTATCGGGGACAGGGGAAGTAATTCACCCCTCCACTTT.

The chain combines TRBV5-1 with TRBJ1-3; 12 nucleotides match TRBD1. Trimming cost V 3 bases and J 9 bases; bases outside gene matches: 13. CDR1 is SGHRS and CDR2 is YFSETQ in the germline V gene. The CDR3 is made up of 17 amino acids. CDR3 region: CASSYHGTGGAQGTIYF. The CDR3 DNA reads TGCGCCAGCAGCTATCACGGGACAGGGGGCGCCCAAGGCACCATATATTTT.

The V and J genes are TRBV7-9 and TRBJ2-3; 14 bases match TRBD2. This CDR3 is built from 14 residues. Trimming took 9 bases from V and 5 from J; bases not matched to a gene: 4. Germline V gene data show CDR1 as SEHNR and CDR2 as FQNEAQ (reference sequence). Here the CDR3 DNA reads TGTGCCAGTGGACTAGCGGGAGGACGAGATACGCAGTATTTT. This gives the protein CASGLAGGRDTQYF.

V gene TRBV3-1 (or the pseudogene TRBV3-2) combines with J gene TRBJ1-1, with unresolved D. The germline CDR1 and CDR2 sequences are LGHDT and YNNKEL (reference sequence). This CDR3 region has 13 residues. V lost 4 bases and J lost 1, with 7 bases in between. The CDR3 DNA reads TGTGCCAGCAGCCCCGGGGAGAACACTGAAGCTTTCTTT. It yields the protein CASSPGENTEAFF.

About this clone: Other DNA variants within this sample encode the same CDR3. This chain connects TRBV27 to TRBJ2-1; 12 bases are shared with TRBD2. V shed 6 bases, J shed 4 bases, and the junction held 4 bases outside the gene matches. CDR3 length equals 15 residues. CDR1 is MNHEY, CDR2 SMNVEV, per germline (reference sequence). CDR3 in DNA: TGTGCCAGCAGCCCCGGGACTAGCGGGTACAATGAGCAGTTCTTC. This encodes CASSPGTSGYNEQFF.

The genes are TRBV6-5 and TRBJ1-2; 9 bases fit TRBD1. V was pared by 0 bases and J by 7 bases, with 3 bases of the junction left unmatched. Germline V CDR1 and CDR2: MNHEY, SVGAGI. The CDR3 totals 14 residues. CDR3 loop: CASSYSRDRAGYTF. CDR3 in DNA: TGTGCCAGCAGTTACTCGAGGGACAGGGCTGGCTACACCTTC.

This chain connects TRBV30 to TRBJ2-7; D is possibly TRBD1 (6 bases). The germline V gene encodes CDR1 GTSNPN and CDR2 SVGIG (reference sequence). CDR3 size: 15 residues. V was trimmed by 3 bases and J by 2 bases, leaving 17 bases between them. CDR3 bases: TGTGCCTGGAGGGGGGACAAGGGGGTTACCTACGAGCAGTACTTC. Protein sequence: CAWRGDKGVTYEQYF.

The chain couples TRBV7-2 to TRBJ1-4; 9 nucleotides align to TRBD1. The CDR3 extends over 16 amino acids. Germline CDR1 and CDR2: SGHTA and FQGNSA. The junction had 10 bases not matched to a gene; V was cut back by 4 bases and J by 7 bases. This chain's CDR3 is CASSSTGTGFGEKLFF. The DNA of the CDR3 is TGTGCCAGCAGCTCCACCGGGACAGGGTTTGGTGAAAAACTGTTTTTT.

The genes are TRBV28 and TRBJ1-1; D gene uncertain. Trimming cost V 4 bases and J 6 bases, with 21 bases left between them. The CDR3 covers 16 residues. Germline loops: CDR1 MDHEN, CDR2 SYDVKM. The CDR3 loop is CASSSGTTRLKAEAFF. CDR3 coding DNA: TGTGCCAGCAGTTCTGGCACCACCCGACTTAAGGCTGAAGCTTTCTTT.

This sequence joins TRBV7-3 and TRBJ1-1; no reliable D call. Trimming took 2 bases from V and 8 from J, leaving 12 bases between them. The CDR3 has 13 residues. Germline V gene sequence: CDR1 SGHTA, CDR2 FQGTGA. The CDR3 nucleotides read TGTGCCAGCAGCTTAGGAGGCGCATCCGAAGCTTTCTTT. This translates into CASSLGGASEAFF.

The chain employs TRBV27 and TRBJ1-1; 8 nucleotides line up with TRBD1. CDR1 is MNHEY and CDR2 is SMNVEV in the germline V gene (reference sequence). The CDR3 has 14 amino acids. The V segment lost 5 bases and the J segment 8 bases; nucleotides outside the gene matches: 10. CDR3 loop: CASSTGGQGDEAFF. In DNA, the CDR3 is TGTGCCAGCAGTACGGGTGGACAGGGTGACGAAGCTTTCTTT.

This chain joins TRBV11-2 and TRBJ2-5; 9 bases match TRBD2. The CDR3 extends over 16 amino acids. V lost 1 base to trimming and J lost 5 bases; unmatched junction nucleotides: 8. Germline loops: CDR1 SGHAT, CDR2 FQNNGV. In nucleotides, the CDR3 is TGTGCCAGCAGCTTAGCCAGCGGGAGGATCTCCGAGACCCAGTACTTC. Protein: CASSLASGRISETQYF.

The rearrangement joins TRBV6-5 to TRBJ1-2; TRBD1 might be the D (6 bases). The germline gives CDR1 MNHEY, CDR2 SVGAGI. This CDR3 is 11 amino acids long. Trimming took off 10 bases at V and 7 bases at J, with 13 bases between the two ends. DNA for the CDR3: TGTGCCACCCAGTTACAGGGTGGCTACACCTTC. Its translation: CATQLQGGYTF.

In its sample, this clone was seen a few times. The gene calls are TRBV6-2 or TRBV6-3 and TRBJ2-3, with 7 bases fitting TRBD1. Germline V gives CDR1 MNHEY, CDR2 SVGEGT. Trimming took 0 bases from V and 4 from J; bases not matched to a gene: 1. CDR3 length: 14 amino acids. The CDR3 nucleotides are TGTGCCAGCAGTTACTCCCAGGGGGCAGATACGCAGTATTTT. It codes for CASSYSQGADTQYF.

This clone was detected only once. This chain joins TRBV7-9 and TRBJ1-1; 10 bases are a match to TRBD1. Germline V CDR1 and CDR2: SEHNR, FQNEAQ (reference sequence). The V segment lost 5 bases and the J segment 4 bases; nucleotides outside the gene matches: 7. This CDR3 has 15 residues. CDR3 protein: CASSAGQGTGTEAFF. CDR3 bases: TGTGCCAGCAGCGCGGGACAGGGGACGGGCACTGAAGCTTTCTTT.

Concerning this clone itself: Other DNA sequences in this specimen translate into the identical CDR3. This chain connects TRBV3-1 (or the pseudogene TRBV3-2) to TRBJ2-1, with 13 bases that match TRBD2. Germline CDR1 reads LGHDT; CDR2 reads YNNKEL (reference sequence). This CDR3 is built from 15 residues. V trimming: 4 bases; J trimming: 5 bases; junction bases outside the gene matches: 2. CDR3 residues: CASSLGLAGDNEQFF. In DNA, the CDR3 is TGTGCCAGCAGCCTTGGACTAGCGGGAGACAATGAGCAGTTCTTC.